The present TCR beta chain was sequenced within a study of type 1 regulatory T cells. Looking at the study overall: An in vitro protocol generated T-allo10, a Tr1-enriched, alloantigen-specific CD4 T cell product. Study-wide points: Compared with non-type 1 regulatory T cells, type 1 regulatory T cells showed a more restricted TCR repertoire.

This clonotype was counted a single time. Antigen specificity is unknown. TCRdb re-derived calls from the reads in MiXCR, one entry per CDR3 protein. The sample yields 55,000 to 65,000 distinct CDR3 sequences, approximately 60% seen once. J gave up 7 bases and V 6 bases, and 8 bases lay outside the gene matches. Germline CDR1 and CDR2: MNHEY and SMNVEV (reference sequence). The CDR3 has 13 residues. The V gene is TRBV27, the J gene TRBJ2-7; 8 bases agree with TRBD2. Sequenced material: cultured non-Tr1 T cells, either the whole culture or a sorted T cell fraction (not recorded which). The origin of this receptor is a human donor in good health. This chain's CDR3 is CASRGLVVGEQYF. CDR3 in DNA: TGTGCCAGCAGGGGACTAGTCGTCGGAGAGCAGTACTTC.